This paragraph reports one TCR beta chain. What it binds is not known. These data are taken from a study of T cells in tumors after PD-1 blockade. Study summary: Treatment was either pembrolizumab 200 mg every 3 weeks or cemiplimab 350 mg every 2 weeks. Study-wide results and caveats: Roughly 40% of tumor TCR clonotypes were also found in blood.

Assay: immunoSEQ multiplex PCR; the TCRdb copy retains only in-frame clones and omits some. The sample consists of tens of thousands of clones, about 74% of them appearing once. Sequences were derived from PBMCs, sampled after anti-PD-1 treatment. The sequence was obtained from a human donor with basal cell carcinoma.

The CDR3 DNA follows: TGTGCCTGGAGTGTCTCGGTTCATGGCTACACCTTC. Translation: CAWSVSVHGYTF. The genes are TRBV30 and TRBJ1-2; D gene uncertain. V lost 0 bases and J 6 bases, leaving 8 bases between the germline ends. Germline CDR1 reads GTSNPN; CDR2 reads SVGIG (reference sequence). The length of the CDR3 is 12 residues.